This is a list of T cell receptor beta chains from one sample in a study of shared clonotypes between healthy human individuals. Produced via immunoSEQ multiplex PCR; TCRdb's table is partial and in-frame only. Seen here are about 2 million clones, less than 95% observed once, and the top ten hold less than 1.5%. Sequencing was done on a sample of naive CD8+ T cells sorted from blood. The receptors here all came from a young man in good health. The CDR3 runs from the conserved cysteine through the conserved F or W. The D gene is left open where the match is weak. Where a row states a size, it is once, few, many or the class of an expanded clone; other rows omit it.

TRBV27	.	TRBJ1-5	.	CASRRVGWGNQPQHF	TGTGCCAGCCGGAGGGTTGGATGGGGCAATCAGCCCCAGCATTTT
TRBV10-3	.	TRBJ2-1	.	CAISETGSYNEQFF	TGTGCCATCAGTGAAACGGGTTCCTACAATGAGCAGTTCTTC
TRBV13	.	TRBJ2-7	.	CASSFGASSYEQYF	TGTGCCAGCAGCTTCGGGGCGAGCTCCTACGAGCAGTACTTC
TRBV5-5	.	TRBJ1-1	.	CASSLERVTEAFF	TGTGCCAGCAGCTTGGAGAGGGTCACTGAAGCTTTCTTT
TRBV5-6	.	TRBJ2-1	.	CASSLETGLAYNEQFF	TGTGCCAGCAGCTTGGAAACAGGGCTAGCTTACAATGAGCAGTTCTTC
TRBV27	TRBD1	TRBJ1-2	once	CASSDNTGDGYTF	TGTGCCAGCAGTGATAACACAGGGGATGGCTACACCTTC
TRBV13	TRBD2	TRBJ2-7	.	CASSSPGTTLLGEQYF	TGTGCCAGCAGCTCCCCCGGGACTACCCTCCTTGGCGAGCAGTACTTC
TRBV4-3	.	TRBJ2-1	.	CASSQAIGGGIYNEQFF	TGCGCCAGCAGCCAAGCTATCGGGGGAGGAATCTACAATGAGCAGTTCTTC
TRBV4-3	.	TRBJ2-3	.	CASSQEAGGTDTQYF	TGCGCCAGCAGCCAAGAGGCAGGGGGCACAGATACGCAGTATTTT
TRBV13	.	TRBJ2-1	.	CASSRRVSYNEQFF	TGTGCCAGCAGCCGGCGGGTCTCCTACAATGAGCAGTTCTTC
TRBV27	.	TRBJ1-2	.	CASSSQDRLGYGYTF	TGTGCCAGCAGTTCCCAAGACAGGCTCGGCTATGGCTACACCTTC
TRBV11-2	.	TRBJ2-4	once	CASSWGGLATKNIQYF	TGTGCCAGCAGCTGGGGTGGGCTAGCGACCAAAAACATTCAGTACTTC
TRBV7-9	.	TRBJ2-3	.	CASSLDQWVDTQYF	TGTGCCAGCAGCTTAGACCAATGGGTAGATACGCAGTATTTT
TRBV30	.	TRBJ1-5	.	CAWSEGLPSNQPQHF	TGTGCCTGGAGTGAGGGACTGCCCAGCAATCAGCCCCAGCATTTT
TRBV4-1	.	TRBJ1-1	.	CASSAGLNTEAFF	TGCGCCAGCAGCGCGGGACTTAACACTGAAGCTTTCTTT
TRBV7-9	.	TRBJ1-6	.	CASSSAGDGPYNSPLHF	TGTGCCAGCAGCTCAGCAGGGGATGGCCCCTATAATTCACCCCTCCACTTT
TRBV27	TRBD1	TRBJ2-3	.	CASGWTGGVWDTQYF	TGTGCCAGCGGATGGACAGGGGGCGTATGGGATACGCAGTATTTT
TRBV5-4	TRBD1	TRBJ2-7	.	CASSPGQVYEQYF	TGTGCCAGCAGCCCCGGACAGGTCTACGAGCAGTACTTC
TRBV6-5	.	TRBJ2-7	once	CASSYSPSASYEQYF	TGTGCCAGCAGTTACTCGCCGTCGGCCTCCTACGAGCAGTACTTC
TRBV2	.	TRBJ2-7	.	CASRAGTLSSYEQYF	TGTGCCAGCAGGGCCGGGACACTGAGCTCCTACGAGCAGTACTTC
TRBV7-9	.	TRBJ1-1	.	CASSPPNTEAFF	TGTGCCAGCAGCCCCCCGAACACTGAAGCTTTCTTT
TRBV6-1	TRBD1	TRBJ1-4	.	CASSEEQTGIIATNEKLFF	TGTGCCAGCAGTGAAGAGCAGACAGGGATTATTGCAACTAATGAAAAACTGTTTTTT
TRBV9	TRBD2	TRBJ2-3	.	CASNRAGAHTDTQYF	TGTGCCTCTAACCGGGCGGGAGCCCACACAGATACGCAGTATTTT
TRBV5-1	.	TRBJ2-7	once	CASSFLADYNYEQYF	TGCGCCAGCAGTTTCCTAGCCGATTACAACTACGAGCAGTACTTC
TRBV9	TRBD2	TRBJ2-1	.	CASSVGPAGDSNEQFF	TGTGCCAGCAGCGTAGGCCCAGCGGGGGATAGTAATGAGCAGTTCTTC
TRBV7-9	.	TRBJ2-7	once	CASRALDEQYF	TGTGCCAGCAGAGCTCTAGACGAGCAGTACTTC
TRBV5-6	TRBD1	TRBJ2-1	once	CASSLRDRYNEQFF	TGTGCCAGCAGCCTCCGGGACAGATACAATGAGCAGTTCTTC
TRBV4-1	.	TRBJ1-2	.	CASSQDLPGRRLYGYTF	TGCGCCAGCAGCCAAGATCTCCCGGGACGGAGACTATATGGCTACACCTTC
TRBV4-1	.	TRBJ1-1	.	CASSQEVVNTEAFF	TGCGCCAGCAGCCAAGAGGTGGTGAACACTGAAGCTTTCTTT
TRBV27	TRBD1	TRBJ1-1	.	CASTPSQGEMNTEAFF	TGTGCCAGCACCCCATCCCAGGGGGAGATGAACACTGAAGCTTTCTTT
TRBV25-1	.	TRBJ2-3	.	CASSDEDSTDTQYF	TGTGCCAGCAGTGATGAAGATAGCACAGATACGCAGTATTTT
TRBV29-1	TRBD1	TRBJ1-2	.	CSVEGRTGGDYGYTF	TGCAGCGTTGAGGGTAGGACAGGGGGGGACTATGGCTACACCTTC
TRBV7-9	.	TRBJ2-7	.	CASSSGTGDEQYF	TGTGCCAGCAGCTCTGGGACCGGCGACGAGCAGTACTTC
TRBV6-5	TRBD1	TRBJ1-2	.	CASSPGQGPRRGYTF	TGTGCCAGCAGTCCGGGACAGGGGCCTCGGAGGGGCTACACCTTC
TRBV5-8	TRBD1	TRBJ1-1	.	CASSFTGGGMNTEAFF	TGTGCCAGCAGCTTTACAGGGGGGGGAATGAACACTGAAGCTTTCTTT
TRBV4-3	TRBD1	TRBJ1-4	.	CASSHIRDRHEKLFF	TGCGCCAGCAGCCATATCCGGGACAGACATGAAAAACTGTTTTTT
TRBV11-2	.	TRBJ2-7	.	CASSLVEKWYEQYF	TGTGCCAGCAGCTTAGTTGAAAAGTGGTACGAGCAGTACTTC
TRBV6-1	TRBD1	TRBJ2-1	.	CASSEITGAEGYNEQFF	TGTGCCAGCAGTGAGATAACAGGGGCAGAGGGTTACAATGAGCAGTTCTTC
TRBV9	TRBD2	TRBJ2-7	.	CASSVSGGTDEQYF	TGTGCCAGCAGCGTAAGCGGGGGAACGGACGAGCAGTACTTC
TRBV4-2	.	TRBJ1-2	.	CASSHAMTENPNYGYTF	TGTGCCAGCAGCCACGCGATGACAGAGAACCCTAACTATGGCTACACCTTC
TRBV30	.	TRBJ2-7	.	CAWSPATPYEQYF	TGTGCCTGGAGTCCGGCCACGCCCTACGAGCAGTACTTC
TRBV7-9	TRBD1	TRBJ1-2	.	CASSSRQGYYGYTF	TGTGCCAGCAGCTCCAGACAGGGGTACTATGGCTACACCTTC
TRBV7-6	.	TRBJ2-7	.	CASSLERGSYEQYF	TGTGCCAGCAGCTTAGAACGGGGATCCTACGAGCAGTACTTC
TRBV5-1	.	TRBJ1-6	.	CASSPGRPESPLHF	TGCGCCAGCAGCCCCGGGAGACCGGAGTCACCCCTCCACTTT
TRBV5-1	TRBD1	TRBJ1-5	once	CASSLPGQGDINQPQHF	TGCGCCAGCAGCCTACCGGGACAGGGTGATATCAATCAGCCCCAGCATTTT
TRBV13	TRBD2	TRBJ2-7	.	CASSPGLAGVYEQYF	TGTGCCAGCAGCCCGGGACTAGCGGGAGTCTACGAGCAGTACTTC
TRBV6-1	.	TRBJ2-7	.	CASSDPGYEQYF	TGTGCCAGCAGTGACCCAGGGTACGAGCAGTACTTC
TRBV2	.	TRBJ1-1	.	CASSFTGMNTEAFF	TGTGCCAGCAGTTTTACAGGAATGAACACTGAAGCTTTCTTT
TRBV11-2	.	TRBJ1-1	.	CASSSGGWNTEAFF	TGTGCCAGCAGCTCCGGGGGCTGGAACACTGAAGCTTTCTTT
TRBV10-2	TRBD2	TRBJ2-1	.	CASRTSGSTYNEQFF	TGCGCCAGCCGAACTAGCGGGAGCACCTACAATGAGCAGTTCTTC
TRBV28	.	TRBJ1-4	.	CATTITARGSEKLFF	TGTGCCACGACGATAACTGCTCGGGGGTCTGAAAAACTGTTTTTT
TRBV7-9	.	TRBJ2-7	.	CASSLSGSYEQYF	TGTGCCAGCAGCTTAAGCGGCAGCTACGAGCAGTACTTC
TRBV19	.	TRBJ1-1	.	CASSPVLGGLNTEAFF	TGTGCCAGTAGTCCAGTATTGGGCGGGTTGAACACTGAAGCTTTCTTT
TRBV19	.	TRBJ2-1	.	CASTHRVGYNEQFF	TGTGCCAGTACTCACAGGGTCGGCTACAATGAGCAGTTCTTC
TRBV29-1	TRBD2	TRBJ2-3	.	CSVNGLAGWVDTQYF	TGCAGCGTTAACGGACTAGCGGGATGGGTGGATACGCAGTATTTT
TRBV6-5	.	TRBJ1-2	.	CASSQGHGEGYTF	TGTGCCAGCAGCCAGGGACACGGCGAGGGCTACACCTTC